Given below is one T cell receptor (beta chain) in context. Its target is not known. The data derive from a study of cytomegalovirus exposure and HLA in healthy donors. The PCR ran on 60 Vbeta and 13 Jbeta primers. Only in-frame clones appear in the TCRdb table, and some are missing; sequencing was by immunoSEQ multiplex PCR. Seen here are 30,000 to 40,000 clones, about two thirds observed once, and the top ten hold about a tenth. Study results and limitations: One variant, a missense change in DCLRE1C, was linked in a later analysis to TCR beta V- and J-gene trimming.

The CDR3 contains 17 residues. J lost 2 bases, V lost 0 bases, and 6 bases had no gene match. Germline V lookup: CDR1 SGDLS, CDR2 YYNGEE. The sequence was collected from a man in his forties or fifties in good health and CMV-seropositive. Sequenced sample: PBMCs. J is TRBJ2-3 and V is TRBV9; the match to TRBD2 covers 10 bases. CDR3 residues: CASSVGSGGAFTDTQYF. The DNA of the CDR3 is TGTGCCAGCAGCGTAGGGAGCGGGGGGGCCTTCACAGATACGCAGTATTTT.